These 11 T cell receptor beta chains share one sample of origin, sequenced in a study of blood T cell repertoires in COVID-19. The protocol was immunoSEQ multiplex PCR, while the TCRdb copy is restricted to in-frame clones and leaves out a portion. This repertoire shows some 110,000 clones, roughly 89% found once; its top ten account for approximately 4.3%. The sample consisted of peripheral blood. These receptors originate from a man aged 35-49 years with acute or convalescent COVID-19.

CDR3 residues: CASSQVGGNEQFF. The CDR3, as DNA: TGTGCCAGCAGCCAAGTAGGGGGTAATGAGCAGTTCTTC. This chain links TRBV3-1 (or the pseudogene TRBV3-2) with TRBJ2-1; perhaps TRBD1 as D (6 bases). Germline CDR1 reads LGHDT; CDR2 reads YNNKEL (reference sequence). The CDR3 has 13 residues. V was trimmed by 1 base and J by 7 bases, leaving 8 bases between them.

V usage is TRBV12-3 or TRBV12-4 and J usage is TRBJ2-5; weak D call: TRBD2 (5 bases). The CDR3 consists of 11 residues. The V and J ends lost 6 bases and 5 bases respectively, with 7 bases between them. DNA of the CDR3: TGTGCCAGCAGACGGGATGAGACCCAGTACTTC. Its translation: CASRRDETQYF.

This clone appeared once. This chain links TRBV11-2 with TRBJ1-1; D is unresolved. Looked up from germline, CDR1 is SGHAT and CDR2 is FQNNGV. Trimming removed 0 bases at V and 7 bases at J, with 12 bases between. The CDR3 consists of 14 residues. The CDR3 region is CASSLDAFLGEAFF. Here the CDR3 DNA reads TGTGCCAGCAGCTTAGATGCTTTCCTAGGTGAAGCTTTCTTT.

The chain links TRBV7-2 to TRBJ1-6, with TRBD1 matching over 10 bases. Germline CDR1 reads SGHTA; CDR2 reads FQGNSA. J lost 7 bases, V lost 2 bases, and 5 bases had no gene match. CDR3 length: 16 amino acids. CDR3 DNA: TGTGCCAGCAGCTTATTTCGGGGACAGGGGAATTCACCCCTCCACTTT. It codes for CASSLFRGQGNSPLHF.

The CDR3 protein is CASSRSRDSDQPQHF. The CDR3 nucleotides are TGTGCCAGCAGTCGAAGCCGGGACAGTGATCAGCCCCAGCATTTT. The chain recombines TRBV27 with TRBJ1-5; the match to TRBD1 covers 7 bases. V lost 5 bases, J lost 5 bases, and 9 bases stayed unmatched. The CDR3 is made up of 15 amino acids. CDR1 and CDR2 from the germline V gene are MNHEY and SMNVEV (reference sequence).

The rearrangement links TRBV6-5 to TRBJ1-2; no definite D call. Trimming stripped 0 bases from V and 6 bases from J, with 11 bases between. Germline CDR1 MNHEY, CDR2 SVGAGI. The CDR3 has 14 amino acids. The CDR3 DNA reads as TGTGCCAGCAGTTACTCGATGGAGGTGGATGGCTACACCTTC. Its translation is CASSYSMEVDGYTF.

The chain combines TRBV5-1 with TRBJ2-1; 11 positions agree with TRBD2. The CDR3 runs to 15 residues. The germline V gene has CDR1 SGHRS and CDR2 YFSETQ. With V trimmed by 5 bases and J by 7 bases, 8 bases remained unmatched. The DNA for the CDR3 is TGCGCCAGCAGACAGACTAGCGGGGTCAGGAATGAGCAGTTCTTC. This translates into CASRQTSGVRNEQFF.

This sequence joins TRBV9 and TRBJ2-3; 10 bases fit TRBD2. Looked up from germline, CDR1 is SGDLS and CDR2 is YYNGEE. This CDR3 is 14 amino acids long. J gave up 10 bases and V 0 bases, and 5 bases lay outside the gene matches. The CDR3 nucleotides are TGTGCCAGCAGCGTAGAACTAGCGGGAAGTTCGCAGTATTTT. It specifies CASSVELAGSSQYF.

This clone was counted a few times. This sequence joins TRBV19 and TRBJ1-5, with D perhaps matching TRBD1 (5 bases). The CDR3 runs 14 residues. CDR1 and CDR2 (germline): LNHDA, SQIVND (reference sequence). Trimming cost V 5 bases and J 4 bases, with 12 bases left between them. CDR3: CASSPAGWNQPQHF. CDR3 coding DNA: TGTGCCAGTAGTCCAGCAGGGTGGAATCAGCCCCAGCATTTT. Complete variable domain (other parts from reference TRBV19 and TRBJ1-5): DGGITQSPKYLFRKEGQNVTLSCEQNLNHDAMYWYRQDPGQGLRLIYYSQIVNDFQKGDIAEGYSVSREKKESFPLTVTSAQKNPTAFYLCASSPAGWNQPQHFGDGTRLSIL.

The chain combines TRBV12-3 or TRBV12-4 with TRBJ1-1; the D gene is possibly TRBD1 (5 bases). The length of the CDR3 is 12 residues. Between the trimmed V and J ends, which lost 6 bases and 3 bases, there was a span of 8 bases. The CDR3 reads CASSPQDTEAFF. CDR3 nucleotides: TGTGCCAGCAGCCCACAGGACACTGAAGCTTTCTTT.

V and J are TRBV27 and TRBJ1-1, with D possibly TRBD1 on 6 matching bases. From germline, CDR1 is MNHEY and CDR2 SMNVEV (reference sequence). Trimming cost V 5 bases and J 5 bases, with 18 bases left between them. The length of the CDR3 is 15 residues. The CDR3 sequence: CASSPPYRAGTEAFF. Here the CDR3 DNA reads TGTGCCAGCAGTCCCCCTTACAGGGCCGGAACTGAAGCTTTCTTT.